This T cell receptor beta chain was sequenced in a study of blood T cell repertoires in COVID-19. For the study at large: Sites across the United States, Italy and Spain contributed samples from acute and convalescent COVID-19. T cells, B-cell-depleted T cells, or PBMCs provided the cDNA or gDNA that served as material.

The method was immunoSEQ multiplex PCR; TCRdb's version includes in-frame clones alone and lacks a portion of them. The top ten clones hold roughly a tenth of a sample with 300,000 to 350,000 clones, roughly 87% of them seen once. This clone was recorded only once. CDR1 and CDR2 (germline): LGHNA, YNFKEQ. This CDR3 spans 14 amino acids. V was trimmed by 4 bases and J by 2 bases, leaving 11 bases between them. The chain joins TRBV4-2 to TRBJ1-2; D might be TRBD1 (5 bases). Material: peripheral blood. The receptor was derived from a man younger than 45 with COVID-19, enrolled during active disease. CDR3 in DNA: TGTGCCAGCAGCCGTGGGACTGGGAACTATGGCTACACCTTC. Its protein product is CASSRGTGNYGYTF.